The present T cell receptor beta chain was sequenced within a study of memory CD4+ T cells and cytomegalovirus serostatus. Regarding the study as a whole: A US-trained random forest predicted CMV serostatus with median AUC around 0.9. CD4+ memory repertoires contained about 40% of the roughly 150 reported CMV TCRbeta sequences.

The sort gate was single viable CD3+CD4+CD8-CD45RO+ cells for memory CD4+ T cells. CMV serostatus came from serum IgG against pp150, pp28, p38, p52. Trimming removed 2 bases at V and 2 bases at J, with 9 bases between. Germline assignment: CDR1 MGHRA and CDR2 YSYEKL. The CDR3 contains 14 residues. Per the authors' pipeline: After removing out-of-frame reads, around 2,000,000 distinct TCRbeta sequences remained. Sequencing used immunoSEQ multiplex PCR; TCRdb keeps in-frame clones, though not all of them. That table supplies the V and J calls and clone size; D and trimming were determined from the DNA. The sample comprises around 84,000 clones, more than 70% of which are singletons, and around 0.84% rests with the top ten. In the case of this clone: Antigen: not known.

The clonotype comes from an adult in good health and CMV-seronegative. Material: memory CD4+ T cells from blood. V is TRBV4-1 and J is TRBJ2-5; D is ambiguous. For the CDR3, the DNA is TGCGCCAGCAGCCAATTAAGCATTCAAGAGACCCAGTACTTC. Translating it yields CASSQLSIQETQYF.